This paragraph covers one TCR beta chain sequence. Its cognate antigen is unknown. The CDR3 spans 11 residues. In germline, CDR1 is GTSNPN, CDR2 SVGIG (reference sequence). The V end lost 6 bases, the J end lost 7 bases, and 12 bases lay between the germline ends. Time point: baseline pretreatment blood. Treatment reported: 15 Gy SBRT to primary tumor, nephrectomy 4 weeks later. Blood was sampled at baseline, 2 weeks and 4 weeks after SBRT. These data belong to a study of radiation and T cells in renal cell carcinoma. Overall study results and limits: From baseline, blood top tumor clonotypes peaked at 2 weeks post-radiation.

The protocol was immunoSEQ multiplex PCR, while the TCRdb copy is restricted to in-frame clones and leaves out a portion. The data show approximately 100,000 clones, about 86% seen once. The starting material was blood, obtained from a patient whose treatment included radiotherapy and nephrectomy. The chain links TRBV30 to TRBJ1-2; tentatively, D is TRBD1 (6 bases). This receptor was identified in a man aged 50 to 60 with renal cell carcinoma. In nucleotides, the CDR3 is TGTGCCTGCAAACAGGGTAGTGGCTACACCTTC. This sequence encodes CACKQGSGYTF.